The TCR beta chain described here comes from a study of persistence of HIV-infected CD4 T cells. The libraries were made with immunoSEQ version 4 in survey mode. The method was immunoSEQ multiplex PCR; TCRdb's version includes in-frame clones alone and lacks a portion of them. The sample shows around 9,900 clones, 82% of them seen only once. Study-wide results and caveats: Rare CMV-responding cells carrying HIV-1 proviruses were not analyzed separately for TCR.

Overlapping HIV-1 Gag 15-mer peptides at 0.8 to 1 ug per peptide per mL were used. CD4+ T cells upregulating both CD40 ligand and CD69 were sorted as responding cells. Anti-CD28/CD49d costimulation, CD40-blocking antibody and enfuvirtide were given to CD8-depleted PBMCs for roughly 20 hours. This CDR3 comprises 15 residues. The germline CDR1 and CDR2 sequences are MNHNS and SASEGT. Trimming at V came to 8 bases and at J to 5 bases, leaving 11 bases not matched to a gene. On this clone: Its antigen remains unknown.

V is TRBV6-1 and J is TRBJ2-5, with 10 positions matching TRBD2. The specimen was CD4+ T cells sorted from PBMCs after roughly 18-hour stimulation, collected from a patient who received antiretroviral therapy. The receptor's source is an adult woman with HIV who was CMV-seropositive. CDR3 region: CASGSSGGARETQYF. DNA of the CDR3: TGTGCCAGCGGCTCGAGCGGGGGGGCGCGGGAGACCCAGTACTTC.